This entry concerns a single TCR beta chain. There are many counts of this clone. No antigen is known for it. Nothing much larger sits one base from this clone, and base qualities are not available. Distinct nucleotide sequences in the sample also encode this CDR3. The treatment or condition label corresponds to: high-dose cyclophosphamide on days +3 and +4 as single-agent GVHD prophylaxis. For conditioning, the PTCy patients got busulfan and fludarabine, then a related or unrelated marrow graft, followed by cyclophosphamide on days +3 and +4. The PTCy-treated patients were enrolled in a prospective multi-institutional clinical trial. Peripheral blood and bone marrow mononuclear cells were isolated by Ficoll-Hypaque density centrifugation and were cryopreserved. This sample was taken from a study of T cells after posttransplantation cyclophosphamide (dated by TCRdb to the mid-2010s). Describing the broader study: Using TRB sequencing, the study followed how the T cell repertoire rebuilt after myeloablative bone marrow transplantation with posttransplantation cyclophosphamide given as GVHD prophylaxis. Antigen receptor sequencing covered samples from 30 to 45 PTCy-treated patients and 16 of their related bone marrow donors. Blood from all 30 or so PTCy patients who had 1-year posttransplant specimens underwent TRB sequencing. TRB sequencing was also done on up to roughly 3 additional blood samples from 2 to 5.2 years after transplant in 3 patients, and on pretransplant blood from several patients. Because TRA and TRB clonality correlated tightly in roughly nine samples, later TCR analyses were limited to TRB. Public TRB sequences were searched against a database of over 3,500 sequences associated with responses to pathogens, tumor antigens, self-antigens and alloantigens. Study-level results and caveats: At 1-2 months, donor-recipient similarity was low but rose over the first year, and the later blood repertoires were often dominated by donor CD8+ memory clones. Across under 50 patients, recipient CMV seropositivity and CMV reactivation were highly associated with TRB clonality; PTCy diversity was similar to CNI/methotrexate controls. The TRB repertoires of T cells infiltrating skin or the GI tract showed only limited overlap with the TRB repertoires found in blood.

TRB sequencing used genomic DNA with the immunoSEQ assay at survey resolution or the hsTCRB kit. On the study's bioinformatics: The immunoSEQ software handled initial read processing, and the LymphoSeq R package was used for repertoire analyses. Clonality was computed as 1 minus normalized Shannon entropy; Gini coefficient was also calculated for each TRB dataset. Phenotypes of unsorted samples were inferred by mapping TRB sequences from sorted subsets of the recipient or donor onto the same recipient's unsorted samples. Imported from immuneACCESS, the table was reduced by TCRdb to in-frame sequences with V and J called. These copies leave out some clones; in studies compared against another copy, an unresolved V gene accounts for under half, and the cause of the remainder is not known. D and trimming were read from the DNA, whereas the V and J calls and clone size are those reported in that table. The table gives thousands of clones for this sample, with none occurring only once. The ten largest make up just under 9.5% of the sample.

In the germline V gene, CDR1 corresponds to SGHRS and CDR2 to YFSETQ. Deletion took 2 bases off V and 1 base off J, with a span of 7 bases between the germline ends. CDR3 length: 15 amino acids, cysteine to phenylalanine. The entry retains the CDR3 DNA only, 45 bases that are in frame from base 1. The sample consisted of PBMCs, taken 32 days after allogeneic stem cell transplant with posttransplant cyclophosphamide. This receptor chain uses TRBV5-1 and TRBJ2-6; a weak D assignment points to TRBD2 (5 bases agree). This clonotype was sampled from a female patient in her fifties who received an allogeneic stem cell transplant from a related donor, was CMV-positive, and had no GVHD. Following a transplant, a fraction of the T cells may be traceable to the graft donor. The DNA reads TGCGCCAGCAGCTTCGGGGTGTCTGGGGCCAACGTCCTGACTTTC. This translates into CASSFGVSGANVLTF.